This TCR beta chain was sequenced during a study of blood T cells in healthy people across ages. V dropped 5 bases and J dropped 2 bases, with 10 bases sitting between them. The CDR3 length is 14 residues. Using a J-beta primer mix together with a sample-barcoded 5' primer, a second PCR was run for roughly 6 to 11 cycles. TCRdb re-analysed the 5' RACE reads in MiXCR, keeping a single row per CDR3 protein. The top ten clones hold about 6.3% of a sample with about 1.4 million distinct CDR3 sequences, around 59% of them seen once. This chain links TRBV12-3 or TRBV12-4 with TRBJ1-5; D unresolved. This receptor was obtained from a man aged 18 to 29 in good health. Sequencing was done on a sample of blood. The CDR3 spells CASSTGPRNQPQHF. The CDR3 DNA reads TGTGCCAGCAGTACCGGGCCTCGCAATCAGCCCCAGCATTTT.